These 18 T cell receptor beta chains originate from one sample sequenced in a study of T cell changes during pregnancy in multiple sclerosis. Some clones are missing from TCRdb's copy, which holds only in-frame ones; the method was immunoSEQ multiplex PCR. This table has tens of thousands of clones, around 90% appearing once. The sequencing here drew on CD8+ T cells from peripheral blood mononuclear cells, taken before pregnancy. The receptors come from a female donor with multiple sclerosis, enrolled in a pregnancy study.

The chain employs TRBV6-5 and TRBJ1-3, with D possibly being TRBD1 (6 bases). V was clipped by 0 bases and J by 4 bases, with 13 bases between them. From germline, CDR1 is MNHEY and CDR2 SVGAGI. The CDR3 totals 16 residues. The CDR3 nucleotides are TGTGCCAGCAGTTACTCGAACAGGGTGCCAGGAAACACCATATATTTT. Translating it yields CASSYSNRVPGNTIYF.

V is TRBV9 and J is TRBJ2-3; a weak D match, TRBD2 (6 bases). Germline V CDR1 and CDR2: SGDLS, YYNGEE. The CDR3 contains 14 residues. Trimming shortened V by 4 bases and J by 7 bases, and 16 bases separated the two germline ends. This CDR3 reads CASSPGGSSHTQYF. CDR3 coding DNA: TGTGCCAGCAGCCCCGGGGGTAGCTCTCATACGCAGTATTTT. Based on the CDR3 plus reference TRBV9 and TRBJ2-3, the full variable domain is DSGVTQTPKHLITATGQRVTLRCSPRSGDLSVYWYQQSLDQGLQFLIQYYNGEERAKGNILERFSAQQFPDLHSELNLSSLELGDSALYFCASSPGGSSHTQYFGPGTRLTVL.

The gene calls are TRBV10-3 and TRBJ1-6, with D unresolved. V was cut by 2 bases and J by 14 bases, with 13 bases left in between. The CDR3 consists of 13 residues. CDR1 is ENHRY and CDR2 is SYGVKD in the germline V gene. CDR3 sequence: CAISEPSSRALHF. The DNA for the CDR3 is TGTGCCATCAGTGAGCCTAGTTCGAGGGCCCTCCACTTT.

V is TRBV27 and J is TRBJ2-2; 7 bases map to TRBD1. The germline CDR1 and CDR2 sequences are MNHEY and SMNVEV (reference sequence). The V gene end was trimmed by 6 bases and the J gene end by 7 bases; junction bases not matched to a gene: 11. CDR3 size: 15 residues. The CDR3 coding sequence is TGTGCCAGCAGCTTAGACAGGGAGATGGGCGGGGAGCTGTTTTTT. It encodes CASSLDREMGGELFF.

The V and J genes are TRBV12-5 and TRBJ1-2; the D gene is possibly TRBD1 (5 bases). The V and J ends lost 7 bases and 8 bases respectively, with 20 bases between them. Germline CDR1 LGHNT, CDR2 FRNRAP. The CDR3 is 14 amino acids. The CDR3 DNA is TGTGCTAGTGCCCCCGGGCCTAGGGGTGGCGGCTACACCTTC. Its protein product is CASAPGPRGGGYTF.

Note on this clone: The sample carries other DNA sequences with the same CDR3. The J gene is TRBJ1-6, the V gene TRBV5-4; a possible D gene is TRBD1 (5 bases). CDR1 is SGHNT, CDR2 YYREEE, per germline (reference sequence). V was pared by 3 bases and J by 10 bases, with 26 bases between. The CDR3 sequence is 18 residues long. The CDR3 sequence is CASSSAPQTGPSNSPLHF. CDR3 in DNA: TGTGCCAGCAGCTCAGCGCCCCAAACAGGCCCGTCTAACTCACCCCTCCACTTT. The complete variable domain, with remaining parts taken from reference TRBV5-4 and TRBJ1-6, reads ETGVTQSPTHLIKTRGQQVTLRCSSQSGHNTVSWYQQALGQGPQFIFQYYREEENGRGNFPPRFSGLQFPNYSSELNVNALELDDSALYLCASSSAPQTGPSNSPLHFGNGTRLTVT.

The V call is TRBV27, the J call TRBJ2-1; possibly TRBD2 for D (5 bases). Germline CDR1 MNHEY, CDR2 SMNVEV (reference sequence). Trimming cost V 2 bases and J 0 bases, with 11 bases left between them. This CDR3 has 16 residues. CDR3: CASSLEGLSSYNEQFF. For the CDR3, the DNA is TGTGCCAGCAGTTTAGAGGGTTTGAGCTCCTACAATGAGCAGTTCTTC.

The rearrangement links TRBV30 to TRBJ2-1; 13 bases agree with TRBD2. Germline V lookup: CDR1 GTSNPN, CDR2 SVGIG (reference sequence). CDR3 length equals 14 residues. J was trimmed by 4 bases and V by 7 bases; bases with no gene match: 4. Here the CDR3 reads CAYRTSGGYNEQFF. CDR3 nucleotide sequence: TGTGCCTACAGGACTAGCGGGGGTTACAATGAGCAGTTCTTC.

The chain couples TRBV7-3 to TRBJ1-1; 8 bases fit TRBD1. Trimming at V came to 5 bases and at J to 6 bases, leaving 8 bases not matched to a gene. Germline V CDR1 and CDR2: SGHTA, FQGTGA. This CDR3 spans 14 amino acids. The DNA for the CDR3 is TGTGCCAGCAGCGCCACAGGGGGAGTGTCTGAAGCTTTCTTT. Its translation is CASSATGGVSEAFF.

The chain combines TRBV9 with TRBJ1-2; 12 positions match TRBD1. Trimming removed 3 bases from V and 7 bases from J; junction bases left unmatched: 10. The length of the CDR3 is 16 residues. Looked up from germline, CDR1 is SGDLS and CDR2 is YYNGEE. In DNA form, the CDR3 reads TGTGCCAGCAGCGGAGAGATGGGACAGGGGGCGCGTGGCTACACCTTC. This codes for CASSGEMGQGARGYTF.

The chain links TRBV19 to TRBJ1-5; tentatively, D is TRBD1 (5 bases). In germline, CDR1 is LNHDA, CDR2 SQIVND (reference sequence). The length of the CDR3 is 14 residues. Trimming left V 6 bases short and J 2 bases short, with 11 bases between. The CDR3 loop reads CASSFRVGNQPQHF. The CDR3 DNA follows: TGTGCCAGTAGCTTCAGGGTTGGCAATCAGCCCCAGCATTTT.

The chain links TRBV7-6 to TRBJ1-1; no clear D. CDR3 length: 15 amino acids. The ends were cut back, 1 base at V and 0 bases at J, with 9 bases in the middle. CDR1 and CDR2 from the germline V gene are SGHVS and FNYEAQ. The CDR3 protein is CASSLGALLNTEAFF. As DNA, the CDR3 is TGTGCCAGCAGCTTAGGGGCGCTTCTGAACACTGAAGCTTTCTTT.

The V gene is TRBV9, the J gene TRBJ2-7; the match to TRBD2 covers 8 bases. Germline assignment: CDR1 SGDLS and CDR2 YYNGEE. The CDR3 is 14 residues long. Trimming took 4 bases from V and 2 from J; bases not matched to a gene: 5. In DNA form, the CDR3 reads TGTGCCAGCAGCCCGGGGGGGAGTACCTACGAGCAGTACTTC. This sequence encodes CASSPGGSTYEQYF.

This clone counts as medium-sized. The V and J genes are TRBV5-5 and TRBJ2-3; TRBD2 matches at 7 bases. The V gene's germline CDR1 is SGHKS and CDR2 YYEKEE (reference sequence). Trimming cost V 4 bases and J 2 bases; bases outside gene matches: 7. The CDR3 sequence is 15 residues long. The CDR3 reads CASSDGTTDTDTQYF. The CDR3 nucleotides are TGTGCCAGCAGCGATGGGACTACAGACACAGATACGCAGTATTTT.

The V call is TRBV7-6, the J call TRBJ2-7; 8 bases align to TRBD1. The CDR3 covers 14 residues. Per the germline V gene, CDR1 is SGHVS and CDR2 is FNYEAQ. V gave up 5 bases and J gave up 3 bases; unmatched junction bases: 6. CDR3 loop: CASSLRQGFYEQYF. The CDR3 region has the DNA TGTGCCAGCAGCCTAAGACAGGGGTTCTACGAGCAGTACTTC.

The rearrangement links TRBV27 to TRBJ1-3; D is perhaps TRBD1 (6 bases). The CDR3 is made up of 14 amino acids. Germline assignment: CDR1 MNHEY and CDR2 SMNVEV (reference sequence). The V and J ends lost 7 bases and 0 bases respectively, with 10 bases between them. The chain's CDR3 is CASTRTDSGNTIYF. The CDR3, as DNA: TGTGCCAGCACCCGGACAGACTCTGGAAACACCATATATTTT.

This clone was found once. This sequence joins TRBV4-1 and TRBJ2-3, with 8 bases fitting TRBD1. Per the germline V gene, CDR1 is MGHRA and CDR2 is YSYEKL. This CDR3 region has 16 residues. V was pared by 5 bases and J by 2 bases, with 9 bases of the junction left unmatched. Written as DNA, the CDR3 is TGCGCCAGCAGCTCCGCGACAGGGGTGGTCACAGATACGCAGTATTTT. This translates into CASSSATGVVTDTQYF.

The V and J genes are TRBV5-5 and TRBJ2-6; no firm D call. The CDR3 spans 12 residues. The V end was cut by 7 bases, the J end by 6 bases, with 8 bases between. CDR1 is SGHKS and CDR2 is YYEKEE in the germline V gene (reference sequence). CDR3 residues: CASPSSANVLTF. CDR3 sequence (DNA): TGTGCCAGCCCCTCCTCGGCCAACGTCCTGACTTTC. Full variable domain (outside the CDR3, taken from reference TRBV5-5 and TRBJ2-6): DAGVTQSPTHLIKTRGQQVTLRCSPISGHKSVSWYQQVLGQGPQFIFQYYEKEERGRGNFPDRFSARQFPNYSSELNVNALLLGDSALYLCASPSSANVLTFGAGSRLTVL.